These T cell receptor beta chains were read from a single sample in a study of T cell responses to AZD1222 COVID-19 vaccine. Clones were sequenced by immunoSEQ multiplex PCR, and TCRdb holds only the in-frame ones, with some missing. Found here are more than 85,000 clones, roughly 87% of them singletons; the top ten hold 4.5% to 6.5%. The sequences come from peripheral blood, collected on day 0 of AZD1222 vaccination. These receptors all stem from an adult in good health. Both conserved end residues are part of each CDR3. Each record gives: V gene, J gene, clone size, D gene, CDR3 DNA, CDR3 protein. D genes are given only for firm matches. Clone size, where shown, is once, few, many, or a class for clones that have expanded.

V: TRBV13
J: TRBJ1-6
size: NA
D: NA
DNA: TGTGCCAGCAGGTCAATAAGGGATTCACCCCTCCACTTT
CDR3: CASRSIRDSPLHF

V: TRBV11-2
J: TRBJ1-1
size: NA
D: TRBD1
DNA: TGTGCCAGCAGCTTTACAGGGGAAACTGAAGCTTTCTTT
CDR3: CASSFTGETEAFF

V: TRBV12-3/TRBV12-4
J: TRBJ1-2
size: few
D: NA
DNA: TGTGCCAGCAGTCCGCTTGGGAACTATGGCTACACCTTC
CDR3: CASSPLGNYGYTF

V: TRBV7-2
J: TRBJ2-3
size: NA
D: TRBD2
DNA: TGTGCCAGCAGCTTAGTAGGTGCAAGGGCAGCGGGAGATCGAGATACGCAGTATTTT
CDR3: CASSLVGARAAGDRDTQYF

V: TRBV19
J: TRBJ1-1
size: NA
D: TRBD1
DNA: TGTGCCAGTAGTATAAGGTTGGCAGGGGGTCACGCTGAAGCTTTCTTT
CDR3: CASSIRLAGGHAEAFF

V: TRBV30
J: TRBJ1-2
size: NA
D: NA
DNA: TGTGCCTGGAGGGCTTGGGCTGGCTACACCTTC
CDR3: CAWRAWAGYTF

V: TRBV4-3
J: TRBJ2-2
size: NA
D: TRBD2
DNA: TGCGCCAGCAGCCAAGGTCGGGGGACTAGCGCGTTCGCCGGGGAGCTGTTTTTT
CDR3: CASSQGRGTSAFAGELFF

V: TRBV29-1
J: TRBJ1-2
size: NA
D: TRBD1
DNA: TGCAGCGTTGAAAGGGACAGGGTAGCCTTC
CDR3: CSVERDRVAF

V: TRBV7-2
J: TRBJ1-1
size: NA
D: NA
DNA: TGTGCCAGCAGCTCATCATTGAACACTGAAGCTTTCTTT
CDR3: CASSSSLNTEAFF

V: TRBV7-7
J: TRBJ2-5
size: NA
D: TRBD2
DNA: TGTGCTAGCAGCGGGGGACTAGCGGGTGAGACCCAGTACTTC
CDR3: CASSGGLAGETQYF

V: TRBV10-2
J: TRBJ2-7
size: NA
D: TRBD2
DNA: TGCGCCAGCAAGCCAGCGGGAGGGCCCCACGAGCAGTACTTC
CDR3: CASKPAGGPHEQYF

V: TRBV30
J: TRBJ1-4
size: NA
D: TRBD1
DNA: TGTGCCTGGAGTAGAACAGGGGGTGCTAATGAAAAACTGTTTTTT
CDR3: CAWSRTGGANEKLFF

V: TRBV6-2/TRBV6-3
J: TRBJ1-1
size: NA
D: NA
DNA: TGTGCCAGCAGTCGGGACGGAGTGAACACTGAAGCTTTCTTT
CDR3: CASSRDGVNTEAFF

V: TRBV4-1
J: TRBJ2-3
size: NA
D: TRBD1
DNA: TGCGCCAGCAGCCATGCGGGACAGGGGTACACAGATACGCAGTATTTT
CDR3: CASSHAGQGYTDTQYF

V: TRBV6-6
J: TRBJ2-1
size: NA
D: NA
DNA: TGTGCCAGCAGTTCACAGGGTGGGGTTTACAATGAGCAGTTCTTC
CDR3: CASSSQGGVYNEQFF

V: TRBV30
J: TRBJ1-5
size: once
D: TRBD1
DNA: TGTGCCTGGAGTCCCTACAGGGGGCTAAGCAATCAGCCCCAGCATTTT
CDR3: CAWSPYRGLSNQPQHF

V: TRBV7-9
J: TRBJ2-1
size: NA
D: NA
DNA: TGTGCCAGCAGCTTGACAGTAGGGGACAATGAGCAGTTCTTC
CDR3: CASSLTVGDNEQFF

V: TRBV25-1
J: TRBJ2-7
size: once
D: NA
DNA: TGTGCCAGCAGTGATCCCGGGCGGGCCTACGAGCAGTACTTC
CDR3: CASSDPGRAYEQYF

V: TRBV3-1/TRBV3-2
J: TRBJ2-5
size: NA
D: NA
DNA: TGTGCCAGCAGCCGAGGTCCCGCTGAGACCCAGTACTTC
CDR3: CASSRGPAETQYF

V: TRBV11-2
J: TRBJ1-5
size: NA
D: TRBD1
DNA: TGTGCCAGCAGCTCAGGGGGCGGTCAGCCCCAGCATTTT
CDR3: CASSSGGGQPQHF

V: TRBV7-2
J: TRBJ2-7
size: few
D: TRBD2
DNA: TGTGCCAGCAGCAGGGGACTAGCGGCCTACGAGCAGTACTTC
CDR3: CASSRGLAAYEQYF

V: TRBV7-9
J: TRBJ2-7
size: few
D: TRBD2
DNA: TGTGCCAGCAGCGACAGTCGACTAGCCAGTGGCGAGCAGTACTTC
CDR3: CASSDSRLASGEQYF

V: TRBV7-9
J: TRBJ2-7
size: NA
D: TRBD1
DNA: TGTGCCAGCAGCTTCCCTTTTTCGGGACAGGGGAACGAGCAGTACTTC
CDR3: CASSFPFSGQGNEQYF

V: TRBV19
J: TRBJ1-5
size: NA
D: NA
DNA: TGTGCCAGTAGTAACGGGGGCAAGGGCGGGCCCCAGCATTTT
CDR3: CASSNGGKGGPQHF

V: TRBV30
J: TRBJ1-1
size: NA
D: NA
DNA: TGTGCCTGGAGCCGACCCGGGGCCGGGAACACTGAAGCTTTCTTT
CDR3: CAWSRPGAGNTEAFF

V: TRBV19
J: TRBJ1-4
size: NA
D: TRBD1
DNA: TGTGCCACACGAGGAGGGACAGGGAATGAAAAACTGTTTTTT
CDR3: CATRGGTGNEKLFF

V: TRBV21-1
J: TRBJ2-1
size: NA
D: NA
DNA: TGTGCCAGCAGCAAAGAAGGCGACCCCAATGAGCAGTTCTTC
CDR3: CASSKEGDPNEQFF

V: TRBV14
J: TRBJ2-7
size: NA
D: NA
DNA: TGTGCCACCACCAACGGCGGTCTTCCTTCCTTCTACGAGCAGTACTTC
CDR3: CATTNGGLPSFYEQYF